Each of the 21 T cell receptor beta chains below was sequenced from the same sample in a study of blood T cell repertoires in COVID-19. Generated by immunoSEQ multiplex PCR, the TCRdb table keeps only in-frame clones and is missing some. Among 110,000 or so clones listed, around 85% were seen once. The sample consisted of peripheral blood. The source is a human donor in a cohort sampled during active COVID-19.

V and J are TRBV6-4 and TRBJ2-3, with 7 bases aligning to TRBD2. V dropped 0 bases and J dropped 0; count of bases not matched to a gene: 3. This CDR3 spans 16 amino acids. Germline CDR1 is MRHNA and CDR2 is SNTAGT. CDR3 nucleotide sequence: TGTGCCAGCAGTGACTCAAAGCGGGGAAGCACAGATACGCAGTATTTT. Its translation: CASSDSKRGSTDTQYF.

This clone was seen only a few times. The chain links TRBV5-4 to TRBJ2-7, with D maybe TRBD2 (6 bases). CDR1 is SGHNT and CDR2 is YYREEE in the germline V gene (reference sequence). Trimming removed 0 bases at V and 7 bases at J, with 20 bases between. The CDR3 extends over 16 amino acids. As DNA, the CDR3 is TGTGCCAGCAGCTTGGCTAGGACGGAGGGCCAAGATGAGCAGTACTTC. Its translation: CASSLARTEGQDEQYF.

This clone was recorded a few times. V is TRBV27 and J is TRBJ1-5; 7 bases match TRBD1. Losses at the gene ends were 6 bases for V and 6 bases for J; bases not matched to a gene: 8. Germline V gene sequence: CDR1 MNHEY, CDR2 SMNVEV (reference sequence). The CDR3 has 14 residues. The CDR3 loop reads CASSNRAGGQPQHF. The CDR3 coding sequence is TGTGCCAGCAGCAACCGGGCAGGGGGTCAGCCCCAGCATTTT.

This clone has only one observation. The chain combines TRBV7-2 with TRBJ1-2, with 7 bases that match TRBD1. J lost 5 bases, V lost 1 base, and 1 base had no gene match. CDR1 and CDR2 (germline): SGHTA, FQGNSA. The length of the CDR3 is 13 residues. The CDR3: CASSLGTGYGYTF. The CDR3 nucleotides are TGTGCCAGCAGCTTAGGGACAGGTTATGGCTACACCTTC.

The chain employs TRBV7-9 and TRBJ1-4; D gene ambiguous. In germline, CDR1 is SEHNR, CDR2 FQNEAQ (reference sequence). The CDR3 sequence is 12 residues long. Between the trimmed V and J ends, which lost 8 bases and 4 bases, there was a span of 8 bases. In DNA form, the CDR3 reads TGTGCCAGCGGGCAGAATAATGAAAAACTGTTTTTT. This translates into CASGQNNEKLFF. Full variable domain (remainder filled in from reference TRBV7-9 and TRBJ1-4): DTGVSQNPRHKITKRGQNVTFRCDPISEHNRLYWYRQTLGQGPEFLTYFQNEAQLEKSRLLSDRFSAERPKGSFSTLEIQRTEQGDSAMYLCASGQNNEKLFFGSGTQLSVL.

This clone has just one count. CDR3 in amino acids: CASSSGQTYEQYF. In DNA form, the CDR3 reads TGTGCCAGCAGCTCGGGACAGACCTACGAGCAGTACTTC. The chain joins TRBV13 to TRBJ2-7; 7 nucleotides match TRBD1. This CDR3 contains 13 residues. Trimming took 4 bases from V and 2 from J; bases not matched to a gene: 2. Germline assignment: CDR1 PRHDT and CDR2 FYEKMQ (reference sequence).

The table lists this clone with a few counts. The chain uses TRBV10-3 and TRBJ2-7, with TRBD1 identical over 7 bases. Germline CDR1 ENHRY, CDR2 SYGVKD. The CDR3 totals 15 residues. The J segment lost 2 bases and the V segment lost 0 bases, leaving 4 bases of the junction unmatched. The CDR3 DNA follows: TGTGCCATCAGTGAGTCACCCGACAGGGCCTACGAGCAGTACTTC. Residues: CAISESPDRAYEQYF.

The gene calls are TRBV24-1 and TRBJ2-1; the D gene is possibly TRBD1 (6 bases). The CDR3 sequence is 14 residues long. Germline V lookup: CDR1 KGHDR, CDR2 SFDVKD. V lost 4 bases, J lost 6 bases, and 12 bases lay in between. For the CDR3, the DNA is TGTGCCACCAGTGAAACAGGGTTAGGCAATGAGCAGTTCTTC. Translating it yields CATSETGLGNEQFF.

The gene calls are TRBV6-5 and TRBJ1-1; D gene unclear. CDR3 length: 13 amino acids. The germline V gene encodes CDR1 MNHEY and CDR2 SVGAGI. V was pared by 5 bases and J by 5 bases, with 12 bases between. The CDR3, as DNA: TGTGCCAGCAGTCGGGTCGAATGGACTGAAGCTTTCTTT. Protein product: CASSRVEWTEAFF.

J is TRBJ1-5 and V is TRBV15, with 11 bases identical to TRBD1. The CDR3 is 15 residues long. CDR1 and CDR2 from the germline V gene are LNHNV and YYDKDF (reference sequence). V lost 2 bases to trimming and J lost 7 bases; unmatched junction nucleotides: 4. The CDR3 is CATSRLGDRGQPQHF. The CDR3 DNA sequence: TGTGCCACCAGCAGATTAGGGGACAGGGGGCAGCCCCAGCATTTT.

The CDR3: CASSVGPIGDEQYF. In DNA form, the CDR3 reads TGTGCCAGCAGCGTAGGCCCGATAGGGGACGAGCAGTACTTC. The V and J genes are TRBV9 and TRBJ2-7, with TRBD1 as a possible D gene (5 bases). V was pared by 0 bases and J by 5 bases, with 12 bases between. Per the germline V gene, CDR1 is SGDLS and CDR2 is YYNGEE. The CDR3 is 14 residues long.

The V call is TRBV6-5, the J call TRBJ2-3; D is possibly TRBD2 (5 bases). V gave up 8 bases and J gave up 3 bases, with 12 bases separating them. CDR1 and CDR2 (germline): MNHEY, SVGAGI. The CDR3 runs to 13 residues. The CDR3 DNA reads TGTGCCAGCGCCTTCGGGGAAACAGATACGCAGTATTTT. It specifies CASAFGETDTQYF.

This clone appeared a single time. The J gene is TRBJ2-7, the V gene TRBV7-9; no definite D call. The germline V gene has CDR1 SEHNR and CDR2 FQNEAQ (reference sequence). Trimming removed 3 bases at V and 0 bases at J, with 3 bases between. The CDR3 has 12 amino acids. The CDR3 spells CASSFSSYEQYF. For the CDR3, the DNA is TGTGCCAGCAGCTTCAGCTCCTACGAGCAGTACTTC. The full variable domain, its missing parts supplied by reference TRBV7-9 and TRBJ2-7, is DTGVSQNPRHKITKRGQNVTFRCDPISEHNRLYWYRQTLGQGPEFLTYFQNEAQLEKSRLLSDRFSAERPKGSFSTLEIQRTEQGDSAMYLCASSFSSYEQYFGPGTRLTVT.

V and J are TRBV11-2 and TRBJ2-1; TRBD2 matches at 7 bases. The J segment lost 12 bases and the V segment lost 2 bases, leaving 7 bases of the junction unmatched. Germline CDR1 is SGHAT and CDR2 is FQNNGV. CDR3 length equals 13 residues. The CDR3 nucleotides read TGTGCCAGCAGCTTAAATACGGGGGGAGGGCAGTTCTTC. It is translated as CASSLNTGGGQFF.

The CDR3 DNA reads as TGTGCCAGCAGCCAAAGGACCGGGACAGGGCAGACCCAGTACTTC. Translation: CASSQRTGTGQTQYF. The chain combines TRBV3-1 (or the pseudogene TRBV3-2) with TRBJ2-5, with 9 bases fitting TRBD1. CDR3 length: 15 amino acids. The trim removed 2 bases at V and 6 bases at J, leaving 7 bases unmatched. Germline assignment: CDR1 LGHDT and CDR2 YNNKEL (reference sequence).

The chain has TRBV5-4 and TRBJ2-7, with no clear D. Germline CDR1 and CDR2: SGHNT and YYREEE (reference sequence). Between the trimmed V and J ends, which lost 4 bases and 6 bases, there was a span of 17 bases. The CDR3 spans 14 residues. As DNA, the CDR3 is TGTGCCAGCAGCCCCGAAAGGAGATTTCGCGAGCAGTACTTC. The encoded protein is CASSPERRFREQYF.

This clone was seen a single time. V is TRBV7-2 and J is TRBJ2-3, with a possible D match to TRBD1 (6 bases). Germline loops: CDR1 SGHTA, CDR2 FQGNSA. This CDR3 has 16 amino acids. V was clipped by 5 bases and J by 3 bases, with 18 bases between them. The CDR3 bases are TGTGCCAGCAGCACCCGGCCGCAGGGGACGACAGATACGCAGTATTTT. Its translation is CASSTRPQGTTDTQYF. Full variable domain (missing parts from reference TRBV7-2 and TRBJ2-3): GAGVSQSPSNKVTEKGKDVELRCDPISGHTALYWYRQSLGQGLEFLIYFQGNSAPDKSGLPSDRFSAERTGGSVSTLTIQRTQQEDSAVYLCASSTRPQGTTDTQYFGPGTRLTVL.

The chain has TRBV4-3 and TRBJ1-4, with 8 bases matching TRBD1. The V segment lost 3 bases and the J segment 7 bases; nucleotides outside the gene matches: 7. The germline V gene has CDR1 LGHNA and CDR2 YSLEER. The CDR3 is made up of 15 amino acids. In DNA, the CDR3 is TGCGCCAGCAGCCAGCAGACAGGGGTAGTTGAAAAACTGTTTTTT. It translates to CASSQQTGVVEKLFF.

There are a few counts of this clone. The chain has TRBV6-2 or TRBV6-3 and TRBJ2-1; 9 bases line up with TRBD1. With 6 bases clipped from V and 4 bases from J, the junction kept 10 bases outside the gene matches. Germline CDR1 reads MNHEY; CDR2 reads SVGEGT. The CDR3 totals 16 residues. The CDR3 nucleotides are TGTGCCAGCAGCAACCCGGGACAGGGTTTTTACAATGAGCAGTTCTTC. Amino acids: CASSNPGQGFYNEQFF.

In its sample, this clone was seen once. This rearrangement joins TRBV12-5 to TRBJ1-5, with 8 nucleotides matching TRBD1. Germline CDR1 is LGHNT and CDR2 is FRNRAP. The length of the CDR3 is 17 residues. After removal of 0 bases from V and 5 bases from J, the junction contained 9 bases not matched to a gene. CDR3 amino acids: CASGLVPGTGGDQPQHF. CDR3 DNA: TGTGCTAGTGGTTTGGTCCCGGGGACAGGCGGGGATCAGCCCCAGCATTTT.

V usage is TRBV5-4 and J usage is TRBJ2-1, with D possibly matching TRBD2 (6 bases). This CDR3 contains 11 residues. Germline values: CDR1 SGHNT, CDR2 YYREEE (reference sequence). Between the trimmed V and J ends, which lost 10 bases and 6 bases, there was a span of 11 bases. Here the CDR3 reads CAPGGPNEQFF. CDR3 sequence (DNA): TGTGCCCCCGGGGGACCCAATGAGCAGTTCTTC.